The 3 T cell receptor beta chains reported below all come from one sample, sequenced in a study of neurological immune-mediated disorders. TCRdb ran MiXCR on the 5' RACE reads and lists one entry per CDR3 protein. The top ten clones hold about 8% of a sample with roughly 74,000 distinct CDR3 sequences, 5.2% of them seen once. The specimen was PBMCs. These receptors all stem from a man aged 18 to 29 with multiple sclerosis.

This clonotype was counted many times. The chain is built from TRBV5-1 and TRBJ1-6; D might be TRBD1 (5 bases). CDR3 size: 15 residues. Trimming took off 4 bases at V and 6 bases at J, with 14 bases between the two ends. The germline CDR1 and CDR2 sequences are SGHRS and YFSETQ. In DNA form, the CDR3 reads TGCGCCAGCAGCCACGGGACGAGAAGTAATTCACCCCTCCACTTT. This sequence encodes CASSHGTRSNSPLHF.

Of note for this clonotype: This may arise from a read error, as a much more abundant clone is one base away. CDR3 amino acids: CSVGKGVSRNGYTF. The CDR3 bases are TGCAGCGTCGGGAAAGGGGTCAGTCGAAATGGCTACACCTTC. The gene calls are TRBV29-1 and TRBJ1-2, with D tentatively TRBD1 (5 bases). CDR1 and CDR2 (germline): SQVTM, ANQGSEA. V dropped 6 bases and J dropped 6 bases, with 20 bases sitting between them. The CDR3 is 14 amino acids. Complete variable domain (other parts from reference TRBV29-1 and TRBJ1-2): SAVISQKPSRDICQRGTSLTIQCQVDSQVTMMFWYRQQPGQSLTLIATANQGSEATYESGFVIDKFPISRPNLTFSTLTVSNMSPEDSSIYLCSVGKGVSRNGYTFGSGTRLTVV.

The sample holds many counts of this clonotype. The rearrangement links TRBV7-9 to TRBJ2-3; D gene uncertain. The CDR3 has 12 amino acids. Germline loops: CDR1 SEHNR, CDR2 FQNEAQ (reference sequence). V lost 6 bases to trimming and J lost 6 bases, with 10 bases between them. This CDR3 is CASSFSMDTQYF. DNA of the CDR3: TGTGCCAGCAGTTTTTCAATGGATACGCAGTATTTT.